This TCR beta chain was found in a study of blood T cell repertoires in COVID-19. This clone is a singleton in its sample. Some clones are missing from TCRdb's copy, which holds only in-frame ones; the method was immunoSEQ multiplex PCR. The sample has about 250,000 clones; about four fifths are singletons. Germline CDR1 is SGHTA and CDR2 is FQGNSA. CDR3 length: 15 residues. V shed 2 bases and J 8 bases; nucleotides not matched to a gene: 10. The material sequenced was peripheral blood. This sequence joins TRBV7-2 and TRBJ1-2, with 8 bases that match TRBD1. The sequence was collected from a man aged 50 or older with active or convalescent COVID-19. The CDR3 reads CASSLTGRGRRGYTF. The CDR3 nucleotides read TGTGCCAGCAGCTTAACCGGCAGGGGGCGTAGGGGCTACACCTTC.